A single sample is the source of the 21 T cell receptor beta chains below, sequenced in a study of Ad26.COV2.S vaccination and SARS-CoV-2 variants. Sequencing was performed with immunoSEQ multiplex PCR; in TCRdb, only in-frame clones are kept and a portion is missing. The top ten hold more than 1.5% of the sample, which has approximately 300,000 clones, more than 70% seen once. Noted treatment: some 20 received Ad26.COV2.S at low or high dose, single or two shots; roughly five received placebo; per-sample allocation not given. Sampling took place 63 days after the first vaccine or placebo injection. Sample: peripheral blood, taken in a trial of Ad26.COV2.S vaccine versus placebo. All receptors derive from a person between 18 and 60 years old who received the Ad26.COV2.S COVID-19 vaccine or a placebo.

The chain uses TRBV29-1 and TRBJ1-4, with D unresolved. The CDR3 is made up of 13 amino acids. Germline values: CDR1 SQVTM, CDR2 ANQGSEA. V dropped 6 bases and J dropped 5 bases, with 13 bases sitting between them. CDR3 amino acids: CSVTRTWNEKLFF. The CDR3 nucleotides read TGCAGCGTCACAAGGACCTGGAATGAAAAACTGTTTTTT.

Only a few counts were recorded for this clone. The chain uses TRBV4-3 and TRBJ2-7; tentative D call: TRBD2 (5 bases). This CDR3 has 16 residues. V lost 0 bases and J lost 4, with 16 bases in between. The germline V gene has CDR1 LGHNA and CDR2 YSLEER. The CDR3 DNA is TGCGCCAGCAGCCAAGATGTCCGGGGTACTTTTTACGAGCAGTACTTC. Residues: CASSQDVRGTFYEQYF.

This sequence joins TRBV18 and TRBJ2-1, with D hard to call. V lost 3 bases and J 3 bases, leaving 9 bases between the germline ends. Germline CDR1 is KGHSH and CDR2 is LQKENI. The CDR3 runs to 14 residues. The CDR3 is CASSPTRYYNEQFF. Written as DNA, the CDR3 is TGTGCCAGCTCACCCACTCGATACTACAATGAGCAGTTCTTC.

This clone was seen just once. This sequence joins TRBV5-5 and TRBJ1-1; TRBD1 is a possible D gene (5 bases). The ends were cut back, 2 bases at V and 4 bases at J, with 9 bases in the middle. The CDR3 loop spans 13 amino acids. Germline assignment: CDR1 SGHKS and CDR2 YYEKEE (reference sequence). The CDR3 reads CASSFQGATEAFF. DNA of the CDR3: TGTGCCAGCAGCTTTCAGGGTGCCACTGAAGCTTTCTTT.

The CDR3 DNA is TGTGCCAGCAGCAGGGCCGGGCGGAATCAGCCCCAGCATTTT. It is translated as CASSRAGRNQPQHF. This sequence joins TRBV5-4 and TRBJ1-5; no firm D call. The CDR3 covers 14 residues. V was trimmed by 4 bases and J by 4 bases, leaving 12 bases between them. Germline V CDR1 and CDR2: SGHNT, YYREEE (reference sequence).

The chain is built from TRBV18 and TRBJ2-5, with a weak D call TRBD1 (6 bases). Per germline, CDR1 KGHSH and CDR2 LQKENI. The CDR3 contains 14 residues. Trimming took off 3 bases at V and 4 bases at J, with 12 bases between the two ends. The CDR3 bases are TGTGCCAGCTCACCGCCCGACAGGACAGAGACCCAGTACTTC. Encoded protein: CASSPPDRTETQYF. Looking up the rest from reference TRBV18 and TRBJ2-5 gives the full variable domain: NAGVMQNPRHLVRRRGQEARLRCSPMKGHSHVYWYRQLPEEGLKFMVYLQKENIIDESGMPKERFSAEFPKEGPSILRIQQVVRGDSAAYFCASSPPDRTETQYFGPGTRLLVL.

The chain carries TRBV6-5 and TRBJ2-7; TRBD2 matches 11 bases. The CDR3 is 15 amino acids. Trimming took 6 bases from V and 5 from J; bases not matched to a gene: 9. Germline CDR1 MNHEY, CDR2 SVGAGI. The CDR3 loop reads CASRLSGGAWNEQYF. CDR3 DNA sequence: TGTGCCAGCAGACTTAGCGGGGGGGCCTGGAACGAGCAGTACTTC.

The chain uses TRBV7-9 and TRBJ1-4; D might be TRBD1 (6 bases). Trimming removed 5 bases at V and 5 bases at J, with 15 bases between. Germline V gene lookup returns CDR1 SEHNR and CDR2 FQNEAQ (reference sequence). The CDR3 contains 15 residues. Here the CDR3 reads CASSETGHLNEKLFF. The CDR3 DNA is TGTGCCAGCAGCGAAACGGGACACCTGAATGAAAAACTGTTTTTT.

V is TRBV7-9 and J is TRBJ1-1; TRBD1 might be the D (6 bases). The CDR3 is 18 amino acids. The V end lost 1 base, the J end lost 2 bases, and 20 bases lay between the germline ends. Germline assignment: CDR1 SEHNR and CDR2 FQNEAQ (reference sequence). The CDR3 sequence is CASSLGVRGGHRNTEAFF. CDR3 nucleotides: TGTGCCAGCAGCTTAGGAGTCAGAGGGGGACATCGTAACACTGAAGCTTTCTTT.

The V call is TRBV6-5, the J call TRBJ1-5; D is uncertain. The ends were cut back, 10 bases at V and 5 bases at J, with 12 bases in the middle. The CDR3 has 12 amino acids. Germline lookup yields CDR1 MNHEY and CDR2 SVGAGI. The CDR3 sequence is CAIGGKDQPQHF. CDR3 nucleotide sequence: TGTGCCATCGGAGGGAAAGATCAGCCCCAGCATTTT.

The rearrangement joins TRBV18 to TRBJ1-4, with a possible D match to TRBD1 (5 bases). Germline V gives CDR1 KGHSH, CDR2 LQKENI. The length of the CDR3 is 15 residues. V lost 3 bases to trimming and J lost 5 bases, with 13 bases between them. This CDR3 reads CASSPGGISNEKLFF. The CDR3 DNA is TGTGCCAGCTCACCGGGGGGGATTTCGAATGAAAAACTGTTTTTT. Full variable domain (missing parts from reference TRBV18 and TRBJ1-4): NAGVMQNPRHLVRRRGQEARLRCSPMKGHSHVYWYRQLPEEGLKFMVYLQKENIIDESGMPKERFSAEFPKEGPSILRIQQVVRGDSAAYFCASSPGGISNEKLFFGSGTQLSVL.

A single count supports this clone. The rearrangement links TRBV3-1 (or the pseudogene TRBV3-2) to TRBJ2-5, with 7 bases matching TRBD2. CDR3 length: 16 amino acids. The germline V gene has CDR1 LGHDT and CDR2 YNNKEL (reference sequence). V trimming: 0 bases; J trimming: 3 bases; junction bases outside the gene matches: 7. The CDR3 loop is CASSQDGGLSEETQYF. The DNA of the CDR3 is TGTGCCAGCAGCCAAGACGGGGGACTATCCGAAGAGACCCAGTACTTC.

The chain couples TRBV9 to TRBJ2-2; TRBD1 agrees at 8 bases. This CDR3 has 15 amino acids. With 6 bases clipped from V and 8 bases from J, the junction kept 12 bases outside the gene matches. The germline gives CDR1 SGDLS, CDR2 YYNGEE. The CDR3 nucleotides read TGTGCCAGCAACCCAGGGACAGGCTTAAGAGGGGAGCTGTTTTTT. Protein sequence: CASNPGTGLRGELFF.

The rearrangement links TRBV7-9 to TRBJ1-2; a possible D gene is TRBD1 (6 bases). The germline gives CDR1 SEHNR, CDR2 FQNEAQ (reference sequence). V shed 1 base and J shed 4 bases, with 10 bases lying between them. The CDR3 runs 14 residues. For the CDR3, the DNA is TGTGCCAGCAGCTTAGGGGACACAACCTATGGCTACACCTTC. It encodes CASSLGDTTYGYTF.

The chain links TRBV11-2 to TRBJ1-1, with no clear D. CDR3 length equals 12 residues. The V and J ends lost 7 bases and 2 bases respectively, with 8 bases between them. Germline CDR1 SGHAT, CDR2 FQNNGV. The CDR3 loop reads CASTLRNTEAFF. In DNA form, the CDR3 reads TGTGCCAGCACCCTCCGTAACACTGAAGCTTTCTTT.

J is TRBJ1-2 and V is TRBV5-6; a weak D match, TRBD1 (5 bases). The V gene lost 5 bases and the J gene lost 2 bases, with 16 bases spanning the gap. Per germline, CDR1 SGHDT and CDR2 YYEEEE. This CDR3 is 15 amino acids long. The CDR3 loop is CASSPRGGVNYGYTF. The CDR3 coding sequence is TGTGCCAGCAGTCCCCGGGGGGGGGTGAACTATGGCTACACCTTC. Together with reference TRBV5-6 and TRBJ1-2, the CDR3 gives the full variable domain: DAGVTQSPTHLIKTRGQQVTLRCSPKSGHDTVSWYQQALGQGPQFIFQYYEEEERQRGNFPDRFSGHQFPNYSSELNVNALLLGDSALYLCASSPRGGVNYGYTFGSGTRLTVV.

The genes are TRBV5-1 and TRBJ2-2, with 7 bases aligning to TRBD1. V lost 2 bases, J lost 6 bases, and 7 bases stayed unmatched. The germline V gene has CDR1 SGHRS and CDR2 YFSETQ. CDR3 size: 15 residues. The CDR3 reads CASSFPGRGPGELFF. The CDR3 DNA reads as TGCGCCAGCAGCTTTCCGGGAAGGGGGCCCGGGGAGCTGTTTTTT.

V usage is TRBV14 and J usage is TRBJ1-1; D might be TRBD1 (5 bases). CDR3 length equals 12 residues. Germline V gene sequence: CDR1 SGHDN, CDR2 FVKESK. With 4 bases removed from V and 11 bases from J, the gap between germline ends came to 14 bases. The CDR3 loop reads CASSRNLQEAFF. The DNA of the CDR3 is TGTGCCAGCAGCCGAAACTTACAGGAGGCTTTCTTT.

The CDR3, as DNA: TGTGCCAGCAGGAGGACAGGGGCGGGGGAAAAACTGTTTTTT. It specifies CASRRTGAGEKLFF. The rearrangement joins TRBV2 to TRBJ1-4; 9 bases are shared with TRBD1. The CDR3 extends over 14 amino acids. Germline V gene data show CDR1 as SNHLY and CDR2 as FYNNEI. With V trimmed by 6 bases and J by 8 bases, 7 bases remained unmatched.

CDR3 in DNA: TGTGCCAGCAGTTCGGGGGACAGGGTGACCGGGGAGCTGTTTTTT. It specifies CASSSGDRVTGELFF. V usage is TRBV28 and J usage is TRBJ2-2; 9 bases are shared with TRBD1. Germline lookup yields CDR1 MDHEN and CDR2 SYDVKM. V gave up 4 bases and J gave up 5 bases; unmatched junction bases: 5. The CDR3 loop spans 15 amino acids.

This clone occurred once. The CDR3 nucleotides read TGTGCCCGCGGGACATGGGGTAATTCACCCCTCCACTTT. Its protein is CARGTWGNSPLHF. J is TRBJ1-6 and V is TRBV30; maybe TRBD1 (6 bases). Trimming left V 8 bases short and J 6 bases short, with 14 bases between. This CDR3 contains 13 residues. Germline V gives CDR1 GTSNPN, CDR2 SVGIG (reference sequence).